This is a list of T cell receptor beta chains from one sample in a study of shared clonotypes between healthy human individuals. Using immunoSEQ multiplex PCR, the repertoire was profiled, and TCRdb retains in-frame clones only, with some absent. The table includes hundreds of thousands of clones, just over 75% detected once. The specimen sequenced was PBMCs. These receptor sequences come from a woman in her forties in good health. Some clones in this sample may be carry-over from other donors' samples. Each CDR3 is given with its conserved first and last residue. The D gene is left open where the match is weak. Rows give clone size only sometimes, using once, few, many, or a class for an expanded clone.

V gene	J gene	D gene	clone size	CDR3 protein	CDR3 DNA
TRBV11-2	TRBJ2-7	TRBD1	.	CASSVDRDSYEQYF	TGTGCCAGCAGCGTGGACAGGGACTCCTACGAGCAGTACTTC
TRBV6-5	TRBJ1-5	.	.	CASSRSGDQPQHF	TGTGCCAGCAGTCGCAGCGGCGATCAGCCCCAGCATTTT
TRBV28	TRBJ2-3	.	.	CASSQGRTDTQYF	TGTGCCAGCAGTCAAGGGAGAACAGATACGCAGTATTTT
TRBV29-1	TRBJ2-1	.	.	CSAGSGPNEQFF	TGCAGCGCCGGTAGCGGACCCAATGAGCAGTTCTTC
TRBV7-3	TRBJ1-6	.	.	CASSLEAGNSPLHF	TGTGCCAGCAGCTTAGAGGCAGGCAATTCACCCCTCCACTTT
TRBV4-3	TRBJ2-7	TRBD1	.	CASSQDRGQGAYEQYF	TGCGCCAGCAGCCAAGATCGAGGACAGGGGGCCTACGAGCAGTACTTC
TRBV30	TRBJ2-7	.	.	CAWSGQYSPYEQYF	TGTGCCTGGAGTGGACAGTATAGCCCCTACGAGCAGTACTTC
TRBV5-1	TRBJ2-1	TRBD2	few	CASSFTSGTYNEQFF	TGCGCCAGCAGCTTTACTAGCGGCACCTACAATGAGCAGTTCTTC
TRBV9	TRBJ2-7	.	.	CASSVDGHPAYEQYF	TGTGCCAGCAGTGTCGATGGACACCCTGCCTACGAGCAGTACTTC
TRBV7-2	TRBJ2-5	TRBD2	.	CASSPLAGGYQETQYF	TGTGCCAGCAGCCCACTAGCGGGAGGGTACCAAGAGACCCAGTACTTC
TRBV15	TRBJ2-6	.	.	CATSRAPGGGGANVLTF	TGTGCCACCAGCAGAGCCCCAGGGGGAGGTGGGGCCAACGTCCTGACTTTC
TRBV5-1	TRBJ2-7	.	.	CASSLSGQSSYEQYF	TGCGCCAGCAGCTTGAGTGGCCAAAGCTCCTACGAGCAGTACTTC
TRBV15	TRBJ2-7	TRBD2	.	CATSRDISGSAREQYF	TGTGCCACCAGCAGAGATATCAGCGGGAGCGCTAGGGAGCAGTACTTC
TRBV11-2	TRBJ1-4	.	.	CASGRREGEKLFF	TGTGCCAGCGGCAGGCGGGAAGGTGAAAAACTGTTTTTT
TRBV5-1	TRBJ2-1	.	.	CASSRGLRSYNEQFF	TGCGCCAGCAGCAGGGGGTTACGCTCCTACAATGAGCAGTTCTTC
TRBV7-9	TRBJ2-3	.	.	CASSLGFDTDTQYF	TGTGCCAGCAGCTTAGGGTTCGACACAGATACGCAGTATTTT